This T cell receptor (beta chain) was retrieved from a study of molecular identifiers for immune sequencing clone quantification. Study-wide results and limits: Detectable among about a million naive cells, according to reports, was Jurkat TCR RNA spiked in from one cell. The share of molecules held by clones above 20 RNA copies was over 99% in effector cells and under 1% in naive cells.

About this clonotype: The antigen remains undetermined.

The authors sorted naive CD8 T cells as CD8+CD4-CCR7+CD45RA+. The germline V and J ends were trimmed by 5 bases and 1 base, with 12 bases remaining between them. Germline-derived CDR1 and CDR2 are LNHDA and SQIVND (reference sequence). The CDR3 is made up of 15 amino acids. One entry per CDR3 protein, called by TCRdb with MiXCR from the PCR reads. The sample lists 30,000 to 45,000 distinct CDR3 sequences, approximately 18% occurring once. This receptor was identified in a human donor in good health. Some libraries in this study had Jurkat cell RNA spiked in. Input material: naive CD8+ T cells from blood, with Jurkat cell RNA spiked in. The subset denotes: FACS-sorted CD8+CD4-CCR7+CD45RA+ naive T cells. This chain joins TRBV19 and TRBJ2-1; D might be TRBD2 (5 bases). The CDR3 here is CASSLGVASYNEQFF. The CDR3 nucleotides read TGTGCCAGTAGTCTCGGGGTAGCGTCCTACAATGAGCAGTTCTTC.